The 7 T cell receptor beta chains listed next were all sequenced from one sample in a study of Ad26.COV2.S vaccination and SARS-CoV-2 variants. Assay used: immunoSEQ multiplex PCR; TCRdb lists only in-frame clones, some missing. The table shows some 350,000 clones, with about 91% occurring only once. The material sequenced was peripheral blood, taken after recovery from COVID-19. The receptors were sampled from a human donor who had recovered from COVID-19.

This chain joins TRBV19 and TRBJ1-6; D is uncertain. The CDR3 runs to 17 residues. Trimming took off 3 bases at V and 8 bases at J, with 20 bases between the two ends. In germline, CDR1 is LNHDA, CDR2 SQIVND (reference sequence). For the CDR3, the DNA is TGTGCCAGTAGTATCCCCCAACGGAAGACCTTGCATTCACCCCTCCACTTT. It encodes CASSIPQRKTLHSPLHF.

This clone occurred once. The gene calls are TRBV11-3 and TRBJ2-2, with D possibly being TRBD2 (6 bases). CDR3 length: 15 residues. The germline V gene has CDR1 SGHNT and CDR2 YENEEA. With 5 bases removed from V and 1 base from J, the gap between germline ends came to 11 bases. CDR3 DNA: TGTGCCAGCAGCACGGGAGCCGGGAACACCGGGGAGCTGTTTTTT. Translating it yields CASSTGAGNTGELFF.

V usage is TRBV7-8 and J usage is TRBJ2-3; 16 bases are a match to TRBD2. After removal of 6 bases from V and 4 bases from J, the junction contained 4 bases not matched to a gene. Germline-derived CDR1 and CDR2 are SGHVS and FQNEAQ. CDR3 length equals 16 residues. CDR3 residues: CASSQGTSGGADTQYF. The CDR3 DNA reads TGTGCCAGCAGTCAGGGGACTAGCGGGGGGGCAGATACGCAGTATTTT.

The chain has TRBV6-5 and TRBJ2-7; the D gene is possibly TRBD1 (6 bases). Germline loops: CDR1 MNHEY, CDR2 SVGAGI. CDR3 length: 14 amino acids. V was cut by 7 bases and J by 3 bases, with 16 bases left in between. For the CDR3, the DNA is TGTGCCAGCACCGGGACAAATAATTACTACGAGCAGTACTTC. Translating gives CASTGTNNYYEQYF.

V usage is TRBV27 and J usage is TRBJ1-6; D is ambiguous. This CDR3 is 13 amino acids long. V was clipped by 3 bases and J by 13 bases, with 13 bases between them. Germline V CDR1 and CDR2: MNHEY, SMNVEV (reference sequence). CDR3 loop: CASSFRTERPLHF. In DNA form, the CDR3 reads TGTGCCAGCAGTTTCAGGACGGAGAGGCCCCTCCACTTT.

V gene TRBV9 combines with J gene TRBJ1-3; no definite D call. Per the germline V gene, CDR1 is SGDLS and CDR2 is YYNGEE. V was shortened by 2 bases and J by 0 bases, with 6 bases between the two germline ends. The CDR3 spans 14 residues. CDR3 sequence: CASSVWDSGNTIYF. As DNA, the CDR3 is TGTGCCAGCAGCGTTTGGGACTCTGGAAACACCATATATTTT. The full variable domain, in which reference TRBV9 and TRBJ1-3 provide the parts outside the CDR3, is DSGVTQTPKHLITATGQRVTLRCSPRSGDLSVYWYQQSLDQGLQFLIQYYNGEERAKGNILERFSAQQFPDLHSELNLSSLELGDSALYFCASSVWDSGNTIYFGEGSWLTVV.

The chain couples TRBV19 to TRBJ2-2, with TRBD2 as a possible D gene (6 bases). Between the trimmed V and J ends, which lost 6 bases and 4 bases, there was a span of 15 bases. This CDR3 region has 15 residues. Germline V gives CDR1 LNHDA, CDR2 SQIVND (reference sequence). The CDR3 is CASSSWGDSTGELFF. For the CDR3, the DNA is TGTGCCAGTAGCTCATGGGGGGACTCCACCGGGGAGCTGTTTTTT.